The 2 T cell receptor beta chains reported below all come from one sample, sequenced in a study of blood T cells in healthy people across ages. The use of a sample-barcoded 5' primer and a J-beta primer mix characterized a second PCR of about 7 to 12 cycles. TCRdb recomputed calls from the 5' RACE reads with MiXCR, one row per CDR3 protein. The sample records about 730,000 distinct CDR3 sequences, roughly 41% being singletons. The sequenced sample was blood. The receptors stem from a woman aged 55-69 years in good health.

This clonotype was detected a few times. CDR3 region: CSAGKTGPVYEQYF. The DNA of the CDR3 is TGCAGTGCTGGGAAGACAGGACCCGTCTACGAGCAGTACTTC. V usage is TRBV20-1 and J usage is TRBJ2-7; a weak D match, TRBD1 (6 bases). CDR1 DFQATT and CDR2 SNEGSKA come from the germline V gene (reference sequence). V was trimmed by 5 bases and J by 3 bases, leaving 17 bases between them. This CDR3 spans 14 amino acids.

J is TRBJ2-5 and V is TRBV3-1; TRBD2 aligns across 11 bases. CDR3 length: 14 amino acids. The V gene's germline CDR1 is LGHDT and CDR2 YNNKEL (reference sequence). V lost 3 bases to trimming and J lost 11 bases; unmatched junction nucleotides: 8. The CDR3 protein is CASSHTSGGNEQYF. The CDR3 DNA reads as TGTGCCAGCAGCCACACTAGCGGGGGTAATGAGCAGTACTTC.